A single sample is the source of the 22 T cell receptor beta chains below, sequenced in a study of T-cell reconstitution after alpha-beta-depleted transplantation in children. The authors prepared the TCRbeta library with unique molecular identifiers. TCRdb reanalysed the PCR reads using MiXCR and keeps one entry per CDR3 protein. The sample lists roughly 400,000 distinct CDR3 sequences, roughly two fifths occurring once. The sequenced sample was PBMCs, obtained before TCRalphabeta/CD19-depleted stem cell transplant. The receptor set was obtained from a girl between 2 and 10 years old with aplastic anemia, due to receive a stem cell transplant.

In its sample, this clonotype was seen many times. The CDR3 here is CASSPLTSPLFF. The CDR3 nucleotides are TGTGCCAGCAGCCCCCTGACTAGCCCGTTGTTCTTC. The chain employs TRBV12-3 or TRBV12-4 and TRBJ2-1, with TRBD2 matching over 7 bases. V shed 6 bases and J 15 bases; nucleotides not matched to a gene: 11. This CDR3 region has 12 residues.

For the CDR3, the DNA is TGCGCCAGCAGCCCCGGATCTCAACGGGAGCAGTTCTTC. Translated, it gives CASSPGSQREQFF. The chain has TRBV5-1 and TRBJ2-1; no clear D. Trimming took 4 bases from V and 10 from J, leaving 15 bases between them. Germline CDR1 reads SGHRS; CDR2 reads YFSETQ. The CDR3 has 13 residues.

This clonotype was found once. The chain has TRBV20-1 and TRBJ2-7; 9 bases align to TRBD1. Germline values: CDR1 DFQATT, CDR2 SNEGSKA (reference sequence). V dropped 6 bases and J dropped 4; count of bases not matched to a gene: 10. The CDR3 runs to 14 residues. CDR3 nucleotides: TGCAGTGCCAGACGGGACAGGGCCAGGTACGAGCAGTACTTC. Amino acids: CSARRDRARYEQYF.

CDR3 sequence (DNA): TGCAGTGCTAGAGACTTGGCTAGCGGGAACTACGAGCAGTACTTC. It codes for CSARDLASGNYEQYF. This rearrangement joins TRBV20-1 to TRBJ2-7; 9 bases agree with TRBD2. After removal of 0 bases from V and 3 bases from J, the junction contained 6 bases not matched to a gene. CDR3 size: 15 residues. Germline V gene lookup returns CDR1 DFQATT and CDR2 SNEGSKA (reference sequence).

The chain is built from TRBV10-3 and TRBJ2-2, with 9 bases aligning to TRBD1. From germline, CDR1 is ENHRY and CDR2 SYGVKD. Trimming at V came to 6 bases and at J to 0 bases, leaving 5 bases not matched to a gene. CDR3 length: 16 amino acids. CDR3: CAISFGQGPNTGELFF. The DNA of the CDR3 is TGTGCCATCAGCTTTGGACAGGGGCCGAACACCGGGGAGCTGTTTTTT.

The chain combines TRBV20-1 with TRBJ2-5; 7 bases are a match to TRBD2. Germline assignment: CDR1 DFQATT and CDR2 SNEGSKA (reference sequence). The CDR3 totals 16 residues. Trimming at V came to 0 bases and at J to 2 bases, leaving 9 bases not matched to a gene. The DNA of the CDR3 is TGCAGTGCTAGAGATTCGATGGGACTATTTCAAGAGACCCAGTACTTC. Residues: CSARDSMGLFQETQYF.

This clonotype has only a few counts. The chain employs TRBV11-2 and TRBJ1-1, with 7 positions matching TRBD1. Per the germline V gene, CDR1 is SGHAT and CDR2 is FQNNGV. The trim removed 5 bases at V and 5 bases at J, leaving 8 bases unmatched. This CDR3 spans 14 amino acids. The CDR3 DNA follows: TGTGCCAGCAGCAAGGGACAGACCTTAACTGAAGCTTTCTTT. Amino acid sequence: CASSKGQTLTEAFF.

The chain's CDR3 is CASLAAGATDTQYF. The CDR3 DNA sequence: TGCGCCAGCCTGGCGGCAGGGGCGACTGATACGCAGTATTTT. The J gene is TRBJ2-3, the V gene TRBV5-1, with D maybe TRBD1 (6 bases). The CDR3 totals 14 residues. Looked up from germline, CDR1 is SGHRS and CDR2 is YFSETQ. Deletions cut 7 bases from V and 6 bases from J, with 18 bases between.

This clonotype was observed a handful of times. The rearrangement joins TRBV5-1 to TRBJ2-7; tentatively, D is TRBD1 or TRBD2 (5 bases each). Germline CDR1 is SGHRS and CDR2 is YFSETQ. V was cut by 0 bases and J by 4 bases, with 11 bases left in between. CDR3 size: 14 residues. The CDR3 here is CASSLGGARYEQYF. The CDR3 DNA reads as TGCGCCAGCAGCTTGGGAGGGGCCCGATACGAGCAGTACTTC.

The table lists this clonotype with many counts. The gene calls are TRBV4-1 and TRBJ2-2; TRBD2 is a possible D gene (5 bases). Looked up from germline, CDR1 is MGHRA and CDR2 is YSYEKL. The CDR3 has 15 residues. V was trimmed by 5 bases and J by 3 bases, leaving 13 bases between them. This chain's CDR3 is CASSEEAAYTGELFF. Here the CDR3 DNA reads TGCGCCAGCAGCGAGGAAGCGGCATACACCGGGGAGCTGTTTTTT.

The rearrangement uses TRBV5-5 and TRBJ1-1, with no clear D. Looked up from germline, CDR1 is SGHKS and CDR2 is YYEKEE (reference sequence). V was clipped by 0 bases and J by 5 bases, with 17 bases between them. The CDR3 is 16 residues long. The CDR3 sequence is CASSLVPSSFGTEAFF. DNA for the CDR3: TGTGCCAGCAGCTTGGTCCCCTCTTCTTTTGGGACTGAAGCTTTCTTT.

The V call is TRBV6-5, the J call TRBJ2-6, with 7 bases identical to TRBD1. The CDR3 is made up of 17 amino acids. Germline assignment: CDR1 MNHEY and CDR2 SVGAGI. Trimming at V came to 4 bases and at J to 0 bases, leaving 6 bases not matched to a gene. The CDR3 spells CASSWDSPYSGANVLTF. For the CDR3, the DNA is TGTGCCAGCAGTTGGGACAGCCCCTACTCTGGGGCCAACGTCCTGACTTTC.

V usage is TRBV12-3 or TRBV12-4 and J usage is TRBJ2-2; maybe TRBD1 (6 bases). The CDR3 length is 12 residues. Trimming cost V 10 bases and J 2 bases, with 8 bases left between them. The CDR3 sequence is CATRGNTGELFF. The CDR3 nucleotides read TGTGCCACCAGGGGAAACACCGGGGAGCTGTTTTTT.

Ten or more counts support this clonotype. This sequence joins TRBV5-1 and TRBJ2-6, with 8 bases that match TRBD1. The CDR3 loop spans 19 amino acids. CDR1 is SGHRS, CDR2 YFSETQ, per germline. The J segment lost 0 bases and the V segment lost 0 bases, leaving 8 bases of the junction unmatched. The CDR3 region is CASSLDQGARLSGANVLTF. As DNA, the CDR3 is TGCGCCAGCAGCTTGGATCAGGGGGCCCGACTCTCTGGGGCCAACGTCCTGACTTTC.

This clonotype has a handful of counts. The CDR3 DNA sequence: TGTGCCAGCAGCTTACCATCGGCTACAGATACGCAGTATTTT. This sequence encodes CASSLPSATDTQYF. The V and J genes are TRBV5-6 and TRBJ2-3, with unresolved D. The CDR3 covers 14 residues. Germline V gives CDR1 SGHDT, CDR2 YYEEEE. V lost 2 bases, J lost 3 bases, and 10 bases lay in between.

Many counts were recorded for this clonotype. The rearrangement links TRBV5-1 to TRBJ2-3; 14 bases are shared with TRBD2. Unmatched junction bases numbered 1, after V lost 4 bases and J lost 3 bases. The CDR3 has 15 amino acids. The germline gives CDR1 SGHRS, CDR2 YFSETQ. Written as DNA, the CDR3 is TGCGCCAGCAGCAGGACTAGCGGGAGGACAGATACGCAGTATTTT. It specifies CASSRTSGRTDTQYF.

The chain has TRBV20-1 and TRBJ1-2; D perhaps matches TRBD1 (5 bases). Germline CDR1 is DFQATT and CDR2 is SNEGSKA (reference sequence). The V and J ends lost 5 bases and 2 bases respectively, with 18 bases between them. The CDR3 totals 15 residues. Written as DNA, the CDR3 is TGCAGTGCTCCCCCTGGCTCAGGGAACAACTATGGCTACACCTTC. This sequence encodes CSAPPGSGNNYGYTF.

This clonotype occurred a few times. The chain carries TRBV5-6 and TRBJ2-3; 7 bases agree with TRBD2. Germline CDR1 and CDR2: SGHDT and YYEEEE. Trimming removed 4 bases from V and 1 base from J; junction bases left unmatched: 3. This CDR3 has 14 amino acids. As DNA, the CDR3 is TGTGCCAGCAGCATGGGGGGGGGCACAGATACGCAGTATTTT. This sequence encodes CASSMGGGTDTQYF.

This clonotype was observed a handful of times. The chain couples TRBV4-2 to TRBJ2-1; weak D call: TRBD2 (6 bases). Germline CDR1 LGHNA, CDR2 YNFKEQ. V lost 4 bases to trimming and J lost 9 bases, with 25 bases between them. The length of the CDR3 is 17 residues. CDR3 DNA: TGTGCCAGCAGCCTCTCTGCCGCCCGGAGGGTCCTCGGTGAGCAGTTCTTC. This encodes CASSLSAARRVLGEQFF.

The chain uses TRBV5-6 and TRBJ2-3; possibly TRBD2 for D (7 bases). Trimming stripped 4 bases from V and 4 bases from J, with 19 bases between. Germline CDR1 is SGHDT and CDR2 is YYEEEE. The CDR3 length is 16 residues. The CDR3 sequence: CASSPLGGGVADTQYF. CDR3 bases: TGTGCCAGCAGCCCCCTTGGAGGGGGGGTTGCAGATACGCAGTATTTT.

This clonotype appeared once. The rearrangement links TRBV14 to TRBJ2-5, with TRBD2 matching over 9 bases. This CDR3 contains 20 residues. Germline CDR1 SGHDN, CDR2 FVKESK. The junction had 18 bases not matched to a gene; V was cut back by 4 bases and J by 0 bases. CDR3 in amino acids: CASSRVTNGGGAGYQETQYF. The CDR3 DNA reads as TGTGCCAGCAGCCGAGTGACGAATGGCGGGGGGGCCGGGTACCAAGAGACCCAGTACTTC. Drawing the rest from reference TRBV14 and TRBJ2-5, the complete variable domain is EAGVTQFPSHSVIEKGQTVTLRCDPISGHDNLYWYRRVMGKEIKFLLHFVKESKQDESGMPNNRFLAERTGGTYSTLKVQPAELEDSGVYFCASSRVTNGGGAGYQETQYFGPGTRLLVL.

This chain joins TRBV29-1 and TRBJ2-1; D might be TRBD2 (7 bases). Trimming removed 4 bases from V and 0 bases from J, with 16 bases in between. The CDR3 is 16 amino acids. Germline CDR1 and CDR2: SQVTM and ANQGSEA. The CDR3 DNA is TGCAGCGTTGGAGGGGGGGCGGCACTCTCCTACAATGAGCAGTTCTTC. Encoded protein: CSVGGGAALSYNEQFF.